Listed here is a single TCR beta chain. Germline CDR1 MRHNA, CDR2 SNTAGT. The CDR3 contains 15 residues. With V trimmed by 4 bases and J by 6 bases, 7 bases remained unmatched. The data were taken from a study of PD-1 blockade in classical Hodgkin lymphoma. Clones were read by immunoSEQ multiplex PCR, and TCRdb kept only the in-frame ones, dropping some. This table has approximately 100,000 clones, 75% to 90% appearing once. The patients all showed relapse after autologous stem cell transplantation, while their brentuximab vedotin exposure varied. Best responses included complete response and partial response; otherwise, the best response was progressive disease.

This sequence joins TRBV6-4 and TRBJ2-3; 10 bases map to TRBD2. This TCR was recovered from a human donor with classical Hodgkin lymphoma. This specimen consisted of peripheral blood mononuclear cells (PBMCs), obtained before the second cycle of nivolumab. CDR3 coding DNA: TGTGCCAGCAGTGCCCAGCGGGGGGGCCGTGATACGCAGTATTTT. Its protein is CASSAQRGGRDTQYF.